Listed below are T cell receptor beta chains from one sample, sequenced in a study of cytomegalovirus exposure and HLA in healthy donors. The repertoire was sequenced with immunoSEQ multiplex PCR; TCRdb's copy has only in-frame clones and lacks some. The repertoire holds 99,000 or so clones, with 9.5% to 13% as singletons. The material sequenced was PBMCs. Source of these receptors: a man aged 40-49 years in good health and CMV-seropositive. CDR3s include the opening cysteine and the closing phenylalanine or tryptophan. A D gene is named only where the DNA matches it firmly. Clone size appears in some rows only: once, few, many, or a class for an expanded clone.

CDR3nt: TGCAGCGTTGAAGTACTAGATACGCAGTATTTT
CDR3aa: CSVEVLDTQYF
d_gene: -
j_gene: TRBJ2-3
v_gene: TRBV29-1
abundance: few

CDR3nt: TGTGTTCTCCAAGCGGCCCTATGGAATGAGCAGTTCTTC
CDR3aa: CVLQAALWNEQFF
d_gene: -
j_gene: TRBJ2-1
v_gene: TRBV30
abundance: few

CDR3nt: TGTGCCTGGGGCTCTAGCGGAAACACAGATACGCAGTATTTT
CDR3aa: CAWGSSGNTDTQYF
d_gene: TRBD2
j_gene: TRBJ2-3
v_gene: TRBV30
abundance: -

CDR3nt: TGTGCCAGCAGTGACCCAGGGGTTTCGGACGAGCAGTACTTC
CDR3aa: CASSDPGVSDEQYF
d_gene: -
j_gene: TRBJ2-7
v_gene: TRBV6-5
abundance: -

CDR3nt: TGTGCCACCAGCAGAGATACTGTGACTAGTGTATACCAAGAGACCCAGTACTTC
CDR3aa: CATSRDTVTSVYQETQYF
d_gene: -
j_gene: TRBJ2-5
v_gene: TRBV15
abundance: -

CDR3nt: TGCGCCAGCAGGTCCGACAGGGAATTCACTGAAGCTTTCTTT
CDR3aa: CASRSDREFTEAFF
d_gene: TRBD1
j_gene: TRBJ1-1
v_gene: TRBV5-1
abundance: -

CDR3nt: TGTGCCAGCAGTTCAACCGGGACAGGGTACACTTATACGCAGTATTTT
CDR3aa: CASSSTGTGYTYTQYF
d_gene: TRBD1
j_gene: TRBJ2-3
v_gene: TRBV27
abundance: -

CDR3nt: TGCGCCCATTTACAGCAGAACACTGAAGCTTTCTTT
CDR3aa: CAHLQQNTEAFF
d_gene: -
j_gene: TRBJ1-1
v_gene: TRBV4-1
abundance: -

CDR3nt: TGTGCCAGCAGCTTATCCCTCTCTGGAAACACCATATATTTT
CDR3aa: CASSLSLSGNTIYF
d_gene: -
j_gene: TRBJ1-3
v_gene: TRBV7-2
abundance: -

CDR3nt: TGCGCCAGCAGCTTGGGGACTAGCGGGTTCACAGATACGCAGTATTTT
CDR3aa: CASSLGTSGFTDTQYF
d_gene: TRBD2
j_gene: TRBJ2-3
v_gene: TRBV5-1
abundance: -

CDR3nt: TGTGCCAGCGCTAGTGAGAGAGAGACCCAGTACTTC
CDR3aa: CASASERETQYF
d_gene: -
j_gene: TRBJ2-5
v_gene: TRBV25-1
abundance: few

CDR3nt: TGCGCCAGCAGCGTTGACAGGTCCGAGACCCAGTACTTC
CDR3aa: CASSVDRSETQYF
d_gene: -
j_gene: TRBJ2-5
v_gene: TRBV5-1
abundance: few

CDR3nt: TGTGCCAGCAGGCGACAGGGTGGCACTGAAGCTTTCTTT
CDR3aa: CASRRQGGTEAFF
d_gene: TRBD1
j_gene: TRBJ1-1
v_gene: TRBV6-1
abundance: -

CDR3nt: TGTGCCAGCAGTTACACTAGCGGGAGCGGAAATGAGCAGTTCTTC
CDR3aa: CASSYTSGSGNEQFF
d_gene: TRBD2
j_gene: TRBJ2-1
v_gene: TRBV6-5
abundance: few

CDR3nt: TGTGCCAGCCAACCGCGGGACAGGTCGAACACTGAAGCTTTCTTT
CDR3aa: CASQPRDRSNTEAFF
d_gene: TRBD1
j_gene: TRBJ1-1
v_gene: TRBV6-5
abundance: -

CDR3nt: TGTGCCAGCAGTGGGGGCGACGAGCAGTACTTC
CDR3aa: CASSGGDEQYF
d_gene: -
j_gene: TRBJ2-7
v_gene: TRBV14
abundance: few

CDR3nt: TGTGCCAGCACCTTAACAGGGGTCGAGACCCAGTACTTC
CDR3aa: CASTLTGVETQYF
d_gene: TRBD1
j_gene: TRBJ2-5
v_gene: TRBV7-2
abundance: few

CDR3nt: TGCGCCAGCAGCACCGGACAGCCGGGAACTGAAGCTTTCTTT
CDR3aa: CASSTGQPGTEAFF
d_gene: -
j_gene: TRBJ1-1
v_gene: TRBV5-1
abundance: -

CDR3nt: TGTGCCAGCAGTTATTTCGGGGGGCACACTGAAGCTTTCTTT
CDR3aa: CASSYFGGHTEAFF
d_gene: -
j_gene: TRBJ1-1
v_gene: TRBV27
abundance: -

CDR3nt: TGTGCCAGCAGCGTAGCCCCAGGGGTGGCCTACGAGCAGTACTTC
CDR3aa: CASSVAPGVAYEQYF
d_gene: -
j_gene: TRBJ2-7
v_gene: TRBV9
abundance: -

CDR3nt: TGTGCCAGCAGTGACTCTAGCTCTGGGGCCAACGTCCTGACTTTC
CDR3aa: CASSDSSSGANVLTF
d_gene: -
j_gene: TRBJ2-6
v_gene: TRBV6-4
abundance: many

CDR3nt: TGTGCCAGCAGCTCTAGGACTAGCGGGAGATCCTACGAGCAGTACTTC
CDR3aa: CASSSRTSGRSYEQYF
d_gene: TRBD2
j_gene: TRBJ2-7
v_gene: TRBV5-4
abundance: few

CDR3nt: TGTGCCAGCAGGGCAGGGTTGGTGGACGAAAAACTGTTTTTT
CDR3aa: CASRAGLVDEKLFF
d_gene: -
j_gene: TRBJ1-4
v_gene: TRBV6-1
abundance: -

CDR3nt: TGTGCCAGCAGCCCAACAAGCGGGAGGATCTCCTACAATGAGCAGTTCTTC
CDR3aa: CASSPTSGRISYNEQFF
d_gene: TRBD2
j_gene: TRBJ2-1
v_gene: TRBV5-4
abundance: few

CDR3nt: TGTGCCAGCAGTTACTCGCGGAGCGGCTACGAGCAGTACTTC
CDR3aa: CASSYSRSGYEQYF
d_gene: -
j_gene: TRBJ2-7
v_gene: TRBV6-5
abundance: -

CDR3nt: TGTGCCAGCAGCCAGGGACTAGCGGGAGGGTGGGCTGAGCAGTTCTTC
CDR3aa: CASSQGLAGGWAEQFF
d_gene: TRBD2
j_gene: TRBJ2-1
v_gene: TRBV7-3
abundance: -

CDR3nt: TGTGCCAGCAGCTTAGCAGGGCGCGACAGGGGCTCTGGAAACACCATATATTTT
CDR3aa: CASSLAGRDRGSGNTIYF
d_gene: TRBD1
j_gene: TRBJ1-3
v_gene: TRBV7-8
abundance: few

CDR3nt: TGTGCCAGCAGCCCGAAAGCGGGGTGGGGTGATACGCAGTATTTT
CDR3aa: CASSPKAGWGDTQYF
d_gene: TRBD2
j_gene: TRBJ2-3
v_gene: TRBV7-2
abundance: -

CDR3nt: TGCAGCGTCGGAGACAGGGGTACCTCCTACGAGCAGTACTTC
CDR3aa: CSVGDRGTSYEQYF
d_gene: TRBD1
j_gene: TRBJ2-7
v_gene: TRBV29-1
abundance: few

CDR3nt: TGTGCCACGGAGCCTAGCGGGTCCGGAAGCTTAACGTACAATGAGCAGTTCTTC
CDR3aa: CATEPSGSGSLTYNEQFF
d_gene: TRBD2
j_gene: TRBJ2-1
v_gene: TRBV10-3
abundance: -

CDR3nt: TGTGCCAGCTCTAAAAGGGGACAGGGATCTGAAGCTTTCTTT
CDR3aa: CASSKRGQGSEAFF
d_gene: TRBD1
j_gene: TRBJ1-1
v_gene: TRBV18
abundance: -

CDR3nt: TGCGCCAGCAGCTTGATGGGACTAGCGGGAGTTTATGAGACCCAGTACTTC
CDR3aa: CASSLMGLAGVYETQYF
d_gene: TRBD2
j_gene: TRBJ2-5
v_gene: TRBV5-1
abundance: -

CDR3nt: TGTGCCAGCAGCCAACATATCGGGACAGCGGTATACGAGCAGTACTTC
CDR3aa: CASSQHIGTAVYEQYF
d_gene: TRBD1
j_gene: TRBJ2-7
v_gene: TRBV14
abundance: -

CDR3nt: TGTGCCAGAAGGGACAGGGACGTCTATGGCTACACCTTC
CDR3aa: CARRDRDVYGYTF
d_gene: TRBD1
j_gene: TRBJ1-2
v_gene: TRBV2
abundance: -

CDR3nt: TGTGCCAGCGGGGGCAACGGGGAAAAACTGTTTTTT
CDR3aa: CASGGNGEKLFF
d_gene: -
j_gene: TRBJ1-4
v_gene: TRBV27
abundance: -

CDR3nt: TGTGCCAGCAGTCCTACATCCGTAACCGGGGTCTACAATGAGCAGTTCTTC
CDR3aa: CASSPTSVTGVYNEQFF
d_gene: -
j_gene: TRBJ2-1
v_gene: TRBV27
abundance: -

CDR3nt: TGTGCCAGCAGTGAACCGAAGGGGACTAGCGGGAGATCATCCTACAATGAGCAGTTCTTC
CDR3aa: CASSEPKGTSGRSSYNEQFF
d_gene: TRBD2
j_gene: TRBJ2-1
v_gene: TRBV2
abundance: many

CDR3nt: TGTGCCAGCAGCCCCGGGACAGGACACACTGAAGCTTTCTTT
CDR3aa: CASSPGTGHTEAFF
d_gene: TRBD1
j_gene: TRBJ1-1
v_gene: TRBV7-9
abundance: few

CDR3nt: TGTGCCAGCAGCCAAGATGGAGGGGGCACAGATACGCAGTATTTT
CDR3aa: CASSQDGGGTDTQYF
d_gene: -
j_gene: TRBJ2-3
v_gene: TRBV4-2
abundance: -

CDR3nt: TGTGCCAGCAGCTCCCGAAGCGGGAGGGCCCTGTTCTTC
CDR3aa: CASSSRSGRALFF
d_gene: TRBD2
j_gene: TRBJ2-1
v_gene: TRBV11-2
abundance: few